One sample yielded the 4 T cell receptor beta chains listed below, sequenced in a study of human T cells and chemical hapten exposure. The study extracted total RNA from unfractionated whole blood. MiXCR, run by TCRdb on the 5' RACE reads, gives a single entry per CDR3 protein. The sample yields around 82,000 distinct CDR3 sequences, roughly 7.7% seen once. The receptor set was obtained from a male donor in good health.

This clonotype has at least ten counts. The chain is built from TRBV14 and TRBJ2-7; tentatively, D is TRBD1 (6 bases). The CDR3 runs 12 residues. The V end was cut by 5 bases, the J end by 3 bases, with 8 bases between. CDR1 is SGHDN and CDR2 is FVKESK in the germline V gene. CDR3 loop: CASSGGNYEQYF. In nucleotides, the CDR3 is TGTGCCAGCAGCGGGGGCAACTACGAGCAGTACTTC.

V is TRBV6-1 and J is TRBJ2-7, with a weak D call TRBD2 (5 bases). V dropped 7 bases and J dropped 6 bases, with 13 bases sitting between them. Germline V gene lookup returns CDR1 MNHNS and CDR2 SASEGT. The CDR3 contains 12 residues. CDR3: CASIPARGEQYF. CDR3 coding DNA: TGTGCCAGCATTCCCGCTCGGGGCGAGCAGTACTTC.

This clonotype showed up many times. The chain is built from TRBV27 and TRBJ2-3; no definite D call. The V end lost 5 bases, the J end lost 6 bases, and 12 bases lay between the germline ends. This CDR3 has 13 amino acids. Germline CDR1 MNHEY, CDR2 SMNVEV (reference sequence). The CDR3 reads CASSPGRWDTQYF. As DNA, the CDR3 is TGTGCCAGCAGTCCGGGCCGCTGGGATACGCAGTATTTT.

The V and J genes are TRBV12-3 or TRBV12-4 and TRBJ2-1; 8 bases fit TRBD1. The length of the CDR3 is 15 residues. V was pared by 6 bases and J by 1 base, with 5 bases of the junction left unmatched. CDR3 DNA: TGTGCCAGCAGCCCCCGGGACAGGTCCTACAATGAGCAGTTCTTC. As protein: CASSPRDRSYNEQFF.